This section outlines one TCR beta chain sequence together with its context. Its antigen is unknown. Time point noted: baseline, week 1 (first vaccination visit). The treatment is: pre-vaccination baseline after standard-of-care therapy. This sample is drawn from a study of a mutant IDH1 vaccine in newly diagnosed glioma. Whole-study findings and limits: Among patients, roughly 93% showed immune responses induced by the vaccine.

Method: immunoSEQ multiplex PCR; TCRdb's copy keeps in-frame clones and lacks some. The table has about 63,000 clones, around four fifths seen once. Germline loops: CDR1 MNHEY, CDR2 SVGAGI. This CDR3 contains 14 residues. V lost 7 bases and J lost 5; bases outside the gene matches: 6. This sequence joins TRBV6-5 and TRBJ2-3; 10 bases are a match to TRBD2. The sequence came from a woman aged 18 to 35 with glioma. Some clones in this sample may be carry-over from other donors' samples. The sample in question was peripheral blood mononuclear cells (PBMCs), obtained from a glioma patient treated with radiotherapy, temozolomide or both. CDR3 protein: CASTERGGRDTQYF. The DNA of the CDR3 is TGTGCCAGCACGGAGCGGGGGGGCAGAGATACGCAGTATTTT.